The 22 T cell receptor beta chains reported below all come from one sample, sequenced in a study of PD-L1 blockade in urothelial cancer. Sequenced by immunoSEQ multiplex PCR; TCRdb stores in-frame clones only, minus some. The sample contains nearly 45,000 clones, around nine tenths of which appear only once. Time point of the sample: pretreatment peripheral blood. Sequenced here: PBMCs, sampled around atezolizumab (anti-PD-L1) treatment. These receptors came from a donor over 35 with urothelial cancer.

V gene TRBV28 combines with J gene TRBJ2-2; no clear D gene. The CDR3 loop spans 12 amino acids. The ends were cut back, 7 bases at V and 4 bases at J, with 7 bases in the middle. The germline V gene encodes CDR1 MDHEN and CDR2 SYDVKM. The CDR3 nucleotides are TGTGCCAGCAATCCGGTCACCGGGGAGCTGTTTTTT. Protein: CASNPVTGELFF.

J is TRBJ1-2 and V is TRBV11-3; 9 bases line up with TRBD1. V shed 5 bases and J 8 bases; nucleotides not matched to a gene: 9. The germline CDR1 and CDR2 sequences are SGHNT and YENEEA. There are 14 residues in the CDR3. In DNA, the CDR3 is TGTGCCAGCAGCCCCCCCCTAACAGGGGGCGGCTACACCTTC. This sequence encodes CASSPPLTGGGYTF.

The chain carries TRBV9 and TRBJ2-2; the D gene is possibly TRBD2 (6 bases). Per germline, CDR1 SGDLS and CDR2 YYNGEE. This CDR3 is 15 amino acids long. The V and J ends lost 4 bases and 4 bases respectively, with 14 bases between them. CDR3 in amino acids: CASSPWAGGTGELFF. CDR3 DNA sequence: TGTGCCAGCAGCCCATGGGCCGGGGGCACCGGGGAGCTGTTTTTT.

CDR3 DNA: TGTGCCAGCTCACCCAGGACAGGGGGAGACTATGGCTACACCTTC. This gives the protein CASSPRTGGDYGYTF. The V call is TRBV18, the J call TRBJ1-2; 10 positions agree with TRBD1. V trimming: 3 bases; J trimming: 3 bases; junction bases outside the gene matches: 4. The CDR3 spans 15 residues. The germline V gene has CDR1 KGHSH and CDR2 LQKENI.

In its sample, this clone was seen once. The chain joins TRBV21-1 to TRBJ2-7; TRBD2, the D gene given by the table, was not confirmed from the DNA. TRBV21-1 is termed a pseudogene. The CDR3 has 19 amino acids. CDR3 nucleotides: TGTGCCAGCAGCAAAGCGCTGTCGACTAGCGGGAGGAGCTTCGACGAGCAGTACTTC. This sequence encodes CASSKALSTSGRSFDEQYF.

The chain is built from TRBV6-5 and TRBJ1-1; D is perhaps TRBD1 (5 bases). Germline V gene data show CDR1 as MNHEY and CDR2 as SVGAGI. The CDR3 sequence is 14 residues long. V shed 7 bases and J shed 5 bases, with 17 bases lying between them. As DNA, the CDR3 is TGTGCCAGCACCCCGGCCGGGGGTAAAACTGAAGCTTTCTTT. The encoded protein is CASTPAGGKTEAFF.

The chain is built from TRBV23-1 and TRBJ2-2; no firm D call. TRBV23-1 is placed among ORFs of uncertain function. V was cut by 4 bases and J by 5 bases, with 17 bases left in between. This CDR3 is built from 16 residues. The CDR3 DNA is TGCGCCAGCAGTCGTCTGCCGGGTCCTAGAACCGGGGAGCTGTTTTTT. This sequence encodes CASSRLPGPRTGELFF.

The V call is TRBV6-5, the J call TRBJ2-3; TRBD2 agrees at 11 bases. CDR1 MNHEY and CDR2 SVGAGI come from the germline V gene. The length of the CDR3 is 15 residues. J gave up 5 bases and V 6 bases, and 7 bases lay outside the gene matches. The CDR3 region is CASRFSGRAVDTQYF. CDR3 coding DNA: TGTGCCAGCAGATTTAGCGGGAGGGCCGTAGATACGCAGTATTTT.

V usage is TRBV6-6 and J usage is TRBJ1-2, with 7 bases matching TRBD1. The CDR3 runs 13 residues. Germline CDR1 is MNHNY and CDR2 is SVGAGI (reference sequence). The V and J ends lost 6 bases and 3 bases, in that order; junction bases with no gene match: 4. The CDR3 DNA reads TGTGCCAGCAGCCCCACAGGGGACTATGGCTACACCTTC. This encodes CASSPTGDYGYTF.

The chain joins TRBV9 to TRBJ2-5, with D perhaps TRBD1 (6 bases). The CDR3 is 15 residues long. Germline lookup yields CDR1 SGDLS and CDR2 YYNGEE. The V gene lost 1 base and the J gene lost 0 bases, with 10 bases spanning the gap. In DNA form, the CDR3 reads TGTGCCAGCAGCGTATGGGGGCGGGACCAAGAGACCCAGTACTTC. As protein: CASSVWGRDQETQYF.

This chain joins TRBV5-1 and TRBJ2-1, with 9 nucleotides matching TRBD2. This CDR3 is 18 amino acids long. V was clipped by 2 bases and J by 3 bases; unmatched bases: 12. Germline lookup yields CDR1 SGHRS and CDR2 YFSETQ. The CDR3 is CASSFGGRASILYNEQFF. The DNA of the CDR3 is TGCGCCAGCAGCTTCGGCGGGAGGGCCTCCATACTCTACAATGAGCAGTTCTTC.

This sequence joins TRBV20-1 and TRBJ1-1; tentative D call: TRBD1 (5 bases). The CDR3 covers 11 residues. The germline gives CDR1 DFQATT, CDR2 SNEGSKA (reference sequence). The V gene lost 4 bases and the J gene lost 9 bases, with 12 bases spanning the gap. The CDR3 DNA reads TGCAGTGCTATCCGGGGGTGGCAAGCTTTCTTT. Translation gives CSAIRGWQAFF.

J is TRBJ1-5 and V is TRBV2, with D perhaps matching TRBD1 (5 bases). There are 13 residues in the CDR3. Per the germline V gene, CDR1 is SNHLY and CDR2 is FYNNEI. V lost 6 bases, J lost 7 bases, and 13 bases lay in between. As DNA, the CDR3 is TGTGCCAGCAGCGGAAGCAGGGAACAGCCCCAGCATTTT. Protein: CASSGSREQPQHF.

The V and J genes are TRBV7-2 and TRBJ2-4; 9 bases match TRBD1. V lost 5 bases, J lost 9 bases, and 11 bases stayed unmatched. The CDR3 sequence is 15 residues long. CDR1 SGHTA and CDR2 FQGNSA come from the germline V gene. DNA for the CDR3: TGTGCCAGCAGCCCCCGAGGGACAGGGAACGGCATTCAGTACTTC. Translation gives CASSPRGTGNGIQYF. The entire variable domain, with the rest obtained from reference TRBV7-2 and TRBJ2-4, is as follows: GAGVSQSPSNKVTEKGKDVELRCDPISGHTALYWYRQSLGQGLEFLIYFQGNSAPDKSGLPSDRFSAERTGGSVSTLTIQRTQQEDSAVYLCASSPRGTGNGIQYFGAGTRLSVL.

The chain is built from TRBV28 and TRBJ2-7; 7 positions agree with TRBD1. This CDR3 has 12 residues. V shed 10 bases, J shed 3 bases, and the junction held 6 bases outside the gene matches. Germline V gene lookup returns CDR1 MDHEN and CDR2 SYDVKM. CDR3 DNA sequence: TGTGCCACCTCAGGACAGGTCTACGAGCAGTACTTC. Amino acid sequence: CATSGQVYEQYF.

The chain employs TRBV7-9 and TRBJ1-3, with D possibly TRBD1 on 5 matching bases. CDR1 and CDR2 (germline): SEHNR, FQNEAQ (reference sequence). The V end was cut by 5 bases, the J end by 5 bases, with 16 bases between. CDR3 length: 15 residues. For the CDR3, the DNA is TGTGCCAGCAGCGACCTAAACAGGTTCCGAAACACCATATATTTT. Residues: CASSDLNRFRNTIYF.

V usage is TRBV7-9 and J usage is TRBJ1-4; TRBD1 aligns across 7 bases. This CDR3 is 18 amino acids long. The trim removed 4 bases at V and 2 bases at J, leaving 13 bases unmatched. From germline, CDR1 is SEHNR and CDR2 FQNEAQ (reference sequence). The chain's CDR3 is CASSSRDQGGRTNEKLFF. The CDR3 nucleotides read TGTGCCAGCAGCTCTAGAGACCAGGGGGGTCGGACTAATGAAAAACTGTTTTTT. The whole variable domain, remainder taken from reference TRBV7-9 and TRBJ1-4, is DTGVSQNPRHKITKRGQNVTFRCDPISEHNRLYWYRQTLGQGPEFLTYFQNEAQLEKSRLLSDRFSAERPKGSFSTLEIQRTEQGDSAMYLCASSSRDQGGRTNEKLFFGSGTQLSVL.

This clone was seen once. The chain couples TRBV20-1 to TRBJ1-1; a possible D gene is TRBD1 (5 bases). This CDR3 is built from 10 residues. Germline-derived CDR1 and CDR2 are DFQATT and SNEGSKA (reference sequence). The CDR3 DNA reads as TGCAGAGCTGGCCGGGGGGGGGCTTTCTTT. Amino acids: CRAGRGGAFF.

The chain links TRBV2 to TRBJ1-1, with D unresolved. Germline loops: CDR1 SNHLY, CDR2 FYNNEI. The V gene lost 0 bases and the J gene lost 6 bases, with 11 bases spanning the gap. This CDR3 is built from 14 residues. The CDR3 region has the DNA TGTGCCAGCAGTGAAGCGACCGCCCGGGCTGAAGCTTTCTTT. Its translation is CASSEATARAEAFF.

Details on this clone: At one of its ends the junction is not consistent with the germline gene, which may arise from a read error. The chain joins TRBV7-7 to TRBJ2-2; 8 nucleotides match TRBD2. Germline CDR1 and CDR2: SSHAT and FNYEAQ (reference sequence). This CDR3 spans 16 amino acids. In DNA, the CDR3 is TGTGCTAGCAGCCGCCGGGGGGGGCGGAACACCGGGGAGCTGTTTTTT. Translating gives CASSRRGGRNTGELFF.

V and J are TRBV7-9 and TRBJ2-7; tentative D call: TRBD2 (5 bases). CDR1 is SEHNR and CDR2 is FQNEAQ in the germline V gene (reference sequence). Trimming removed 2 bases at V and 6 bases at J, with 17 bases between. This CDR3 comprises 15 residues. The CDR3 sequence: CASSLSGLGKGEQYF. In DNA, the CDR3 is TGTGCCAGCAGCTTATCTGGGCTCGGGAAGGGCGAGCAGTACTTC. Supplemented by reference TRBV7-9 and TRBJ2-7, the full variable domain reads DTGVSQNPRHKITKRGQNVTFRCDPISEHNRLYWYRQTLGQGPEFLTYFQNEAQLEKSRLLSDRFSAERPKGSFSTLEIQRTEQGDSAMYLCASSLSGLGKGEQYFGPGTRLTVT.

This chain uses TRBV10-3 with TRBJ1-1; weak D call: TRBD1 (6 bases). Germline assignment: CDR1 ENHRY and CDR2 SYGVKD. Trimming stripped 8 bases from V and 2 bases from J, with 18 bases between. The CDR3 loop spans 15 amino acids. The CDR3 here is CAIAPRQESNTEAFF. CDR3 DNA sequence: TGTGCCATCGCCCCCCGACAGGAATCTAACACTGAAGCTTTCTTT.